Each of the 18 T cell receptor beta chains below was sequenced from the same sample in a study of CD8 T cells in ankylosing spondylitis. TCRdb processed the 5' RACE reads anew with MiXCR; each CDR3 protein has one entry. The sample contains approximately 100,000 distinct CDR3 sequences, about 8.6% of which appear only once. The sequencing sample was made of blood, either unsorted or a sorted T cell fraction (not recorded which). These receptors were taken from a male donor with ankylosing spondylitis or in good health (not recorded which).

At least ten counts were recorded for this clonotype. The chain carries TRBV20-1 and TRBJ2-1; D is possibly TRBD1 (6 bases). The V and J ends lost 1 base and 4 bases respectively, with 8 bases between them. From germline, CDR1 is DFQATT and CDR2 SNEGSKA (reference sequence). The CDR3 is 13 residues long. CDR3 loop: CSARGTAYNEQFF. For the CDR3, the DNA is TGCAGTGCTAGAGGGACAGCGTACAATGAGCAGTTCTTC.

This clonotype was detected many times. This chain connects TRBV2 to TRBJ2-7; D possibly corresponds to TRBD2 (5 bases). Germline V gene lookup returns CDR1 SNHLY and CDR2 FYNNEI. Trimming cost V 6 bases and J 7 bases, with 25 bases left between them. The CDR3 sequence is 16 residues long. CDR3 amino acids: CASRRTTLDVVGEQYF. CDR3 coding DNA: TGTGCCAGCAGGAGGACGACACTAGACGTCGTTGGAGAGCAGTACTTC.

This clonotype was counted between two and nine times. J is TRBJ2-7 and V is TRBV7-9; 12 nucleotides line up with TRBD1. V lost 5 bases, J lost 4 bases, and 6 bases stayed unmatched. The CDR3 totals 15 residues. From germline, CDR1 is SEHNR and CDR2 FQNEAQ (reference sequence). CDR3 DNA sequence: TGTGCCAGCAGCCGGGGGGACAGGGGGCAGTACGAGCAGTACTTC. Translation: CASSRGDRGQYEQYF.

The table lists this clonotype with many counts. V gene TRBV5-1 combines with J gene TRBJ1-1; D gene unclear. There are 12 residues in the CDR3. Trimming removed 5 bases from V and 3 bases from J, with 8 bases in between. CDR1 and CDR2 (germline): SGHRS, YFSETQ. CDR3 sequence reads: CASSGKDTEAFF. The CDR3 nucleotides read TGCGCCAGCAGTGGTAAGGACACTGAAGCTTTCTTT.

The table lists this clonotype with many counts. This chain connects TRBV12-3 or TRBV12-4 to TRBJ1-2; TRBD1 aligns across 7 bases. The J segment lost 8 bases and the V segment lost 5 bases, leaving 11 bases of the junction unmatched. CDR3 length: 14 amino acids. The CDR3 region is CASSQNSGGIGYTF. The CDR3 bases are TGTGCCAGCAGTCAGAATTCAGGGGGGATCGGCTACACCTTC.

This clonotype was counted ten times or more. The chain is built from TRBV11-2 and TRBJ2-7; no definite D call. Trimming cost V 3 bases and J 0 bases, with 15 bases left between them. CDR1 is SGHAT, CDR2 FQNNGV, per germline. The CDR3 covers 16 residues. DNA of the CDR3: TGTGCCAGCAGCTTCCTTCGAGGACGGAGCTCCTACGAGCAGTACTTC. Protein product: CASSFLRGRSSYEQYF.

CDR3 sequence reads: CASSWDRANPYEQYF. The DNA for the CDR3 is TGTGCCAGCAGTTGGGACCGGGCCAACCCCTACGAGCAGTACTTC. The chain uses TRBV2 and TRBJ2-7; D is possibly TRBD1 or TRBD2 (5 bases each). V was cut by 5 bases and J by 2 bases, with 16 bases left in between. This CDR3 spans 15 amino acids. Looked up from germline, CDR1 is SNHLY and CDR2 is FYNNEI. The full variable domain, with the rest looked up from reference TRBV2 and TRBJ2-7, is EPEVTQTPSHQVTQMGQEVILRCVPISNHLYFYWYRQILGQKVEFLVSFYNNEISEKSEIFDDQFSVERPDGSNFTLKIRSTKLEDSAMYFCASSWDRANPYEQYFGPGTRLTVT.

This clonotype was detected a few times. The chain couples TRBV11-1 to TRBJ2-3, with TRBD2 matching 15 bases. The CDR3 sequence is 18 residues long. Germline assignment: CDR1 SGHAT and CDR2 FQDESV (reference sequence). Losses at the gene ends were 4 bases for V and 3 bases for J; bases not matched to a gene: 8. The CDR3 coding sequence is TGTGCCAGCAGCTCACCCCAAGGGACTAGCGGGAGGACAGATACGCAGTATTTT. Protein sequence: CASSSPQGTSGRTDTQYF.

This clonotype has at least ten counts. The chain joins TRBV6-5 to TRBJ2-3, with a tentative D call TRBD2 (6 bases). Per the germline V gene, CDR1 is MNHEY and CDR2 is SVGAGI. Trimming took off 0 bases at V and 4 bases at J, with 14 bases between the two ends. The CDR3 is made up of 16 amino acids. CDR3 sequence reads: CASSYSTSIWADTQYF. In DNA form, the CDR3 reads TGTGCCAGCAGTTACTCCACTAGCATCTGGGCAGATACGCAGTATTTT.

This clonotype was detected many times. This chain joins TRBV12-3 or TRBV12-4 and TRBJ2-7, with 12 bases lining up with TRBD2. The J segment lost 4 bases and the V segment lost 4 bases, leaving 8 bases of the junction unmatched. This CDR3 region has 16 residues. The CDR3 DNA follows: TGTGCCAGCAGTTCGACAGTCACTAGCGGGAGGTACGAGCAGTACTTC. It is translated as CASSSTVTSGRYEQYF.

At least ten counts were recorded for this clonotype. The rearrangement links TRBV11-1 to TRBJ2-2; TRBD1 or TRBD2 may be the D gene (6 bases each). V was pared by 6 bases and J by 3 bases, with 20 bases between. CDR1 is SGHAT, CDR2 FQDESV, per germline (reference sequence). The CDR3 extends over 17 amino acids. The CDR3 nucleotides read TGTGCCAGCAGTCTACACTTCCGGGGGCTTGACACCGGGGAGCTGTTTTTT. Translated: CASSLHFRGLDTGELFF.

This clonotype has at least ten counts. The rearrangement links TRBV6-1 to TRBJ1-1; 10 nucleotides match TRBD1. The germline V gene encodes CDR1 MNHNS and CDR2 SASEGT. Losses at the gene ends were 7 bases for V and 2 bases for J; bases not matched to a gene: 4. This CDR3 comprises 14 residues. CDR3 bases: TGTGCCAGCAAGACAGGGGGCTTTAACACTGAAGCTTTCTTT. Protein sequence: CASKTGGFNTEAFF.

As to this clonotype: A much larger clone differs by one base, so this may be a read error. The V and J genes are TRBV5-1 and TRBJ1-2, with a tentative D call TRBD1 (6 bases). V was shortened by 0 bases and J by 3 bases, with 15 bases between the two germline ends. The CDR3 runs to 16 residues. CDR1 and CDR2 (germline): SGHRS, YFSETQ. The DNA for the CDR3 is TGCGCCAGCAGCTTGGGCTTCCAGGGGCATCACTATGGCTACACCTTC. This sequence encodes CASSLGFQGHHYGYTF.

This clonotype was found many times. V usage is TRBV11-2 and J usage is TRBJ2-5; 7 bases fit TRBD2. The CDR3 is 14 residues long. V shed 0 bases, J shed 5 bases, and the junction held 3 bases outside the gene matches. Germline V gives CDR1 SGHAT, CDR2 FQNNGV. The CDR3 DNA reads TGTGCCAGCAGCTTAGAGGCGGGAGTGGAGACCCAGTACTTC. Translating it yields CASSLEAGVETQYF.

About this clonotype: A much larger clone differs from this one at a single base, so this may be a read error. The J gene is TRBJ2-5, the V gene TRBV5-5; D is perhaps TRBD2 (6 bases). The CDR3 length is 14 residues. The V end lost 4 bases, the J end lost 10 bases, and 20 bases lay between the germline ends. CDR1 is SGHKS and CDR2 is YYEKEE in the germline V gene (reference sequence). The CDR3 DNA sequence: TGTGCCAGCAGCCCGGGACCCACCGTGGGGGGCCAGTACTTC. It specifies CASSPGPTVGGQYF.

This clonotype was recorded many times. The CDR3 DNA sequence: TGTGCCAGCAGCTTAAATGGTAGGGGATCAGACTACACCTTC. As protein: CASSLNGRGSDYTF. The chain has TRBV7-2 and TRBJ1-2, with D possibly matching TRBD1 (5 bases). CDR3 length: 14 residues. Per germline, CDR1 SGHTA and CDR2 FQGNSA. V shed 2 bases and J shed 10 bases, with 17 bases lying between them.

This clonotype was seen more than once but under ten times. V gene TRBV20-1 combines with J gene TRBJ2-5; D tentatively fits TRBD1 or TRBD2 (5 bases each). Germline values: CDR1 DFQATT, CDR2 SNEGSKA (reference sequence). The CDR3 runs 14 residues. Trimming pared 0 bases from V and 2 bases from J, leaving 10 bases between. CDR3 nucleotide sequence: TGCAGTGCTAGAGACTGGGGGAGTCAAGAGACCCAGTACTTC. Amino acid sequence: CSARDWGSQETQYF.

This clonotype was detected ten times or more. The rearrangement uses TRBV19 and TRBJ1-1, with D perhaps matching TRBD1 (5 bases). Germline V gives CDR1 LNHDA, CDR2 SQIVND (reference sequence). The CDR3 runs 15 residues. V lost 5 bases to trimming and J lost 0 bases, with 13 bases between them. Here the CDR3 DNA reads TGTGCCAGTAGTTACAGCCCAGGGATGAACACTGAAGCTTTCTTT. It encodes CASSYSPGMNTEAFF.